Listed below are T cell receptor beta chains from one sample, sequenced in a study of T cell repertoires in cytomegalovirus infection. Antigen specificity for these receptors is unknown. MiXCR, applied by TCRdb to the reads, yields one record per CDR3 protein. The data contain some 940,000 distinct CDR3 sequences, about a third of them seen just once; the ten biggest clones take up roughly an eighth. The sample in question was cultured CD8+ T cells from PBMCs, obtained from culture after CMV antigen stimulation. Receptors were obtained from a human donor in good health (CMV status not recorded). Some clones in this sample may be carry-over from other donors' samples. Each CDR3 is given with its conserved first and last residue.

J gene	V gene	CDR3 protein
TRBJ1-2	TRBV6-5	CASSTGTVLGYGYTF
TRBJ2-1	TRBV4-3	CASSQDKIWDNEQFF
TRBJ2-5	TRBV7-8	CASSMREEQETQYF
TRBJ2-3	TRBV7-8	CASSAMGGQSTDTQYF
TRBJ1-2	TRBV6-6	CASSYWGQGVDGYTF
TRBJ2-3	TRBV13	CASSPTGTSGGLLGQYF
TRBJ1-3	TRBV7-8	CASSFYLRQTSGNTIYF
TRBJ2-1	TRBV2	CASSLEGPPYNEQFF
TRBJ2-2	TRBV7-6	CVSSHRTGGTGELFF
TRBJ2-7	TRBV6-6	CASTSTGGLRGQYF
TRBJ1-2	TRBV7-6	CASSLDWGGQPSDYGYTF
TRBJ1-6	TRBV5-6	CASSAGLSVYNSPLHF
TRBJ1-5	TRBV7-2	CASSTRRGIYGGNQPQHF
TRBJ2-1	TRBV6-6	CATRDRGVYEQFF
TRBJ1-1	TRBV9	CASSVEPGAEAFF
TRBJ2-5	TRBV2	CAVQIKGAKETQYF
TRBJ1-1	TRBV28	CASSLEGMNTEAFF
TRBJ2-7	TRBV7-2	CASSPPGNSYEQYF
TRBJ2-1	TRBV2	CASSDFPSSYNEQFF
TRBJ2-5	TRBV10-3	CAISALRKTSGGAWETQYF
TRBJ2-1	TRBV13	CASTPDPGGEWGEQFF
TRBJ2-1	TRBV6-2/TRBV6-3	CASRQGLTEQFF
TRBJ2-7	TRBV7-2	CASSLGSGADEQYF
TRBJ1-1	TRBV10-3	CAIRGGNTEAFF
TRBJ1-1	TRBV5-5	CASSLNQQRGSTEAFF
TRBJ1-6	TRBV6-2/TRBV6-3	CASRATSSYNSPLHF
TRBJ2-1	TRBV7-2	CASSLAWVDEQFF
TRBJ1-6	TRBV5-6	CASSPGDLRGSPLHF
TRBJ2-1	TRBV15	CATSRDRSYLNEQFF
TRBJ1-1	TRBV7-9	CASIPGVGPTEAFF
TRBJ2-5	TRBV3-1	CASSQVVIAGVGETQYF
TRBJ1-1	TRBV6-8	CASSYYMLVGASTLESTNTEAFF